This T cell receptor beta chain was captured in a study of OX40 agonist ivuxolimab in advanced cancers. Study-level points and caveats: Low normalized T-cell clonal expansion also characterized some of the nonresponders.

Generated by immunoSEQ multiplex PCR, the TCRdb table keeps only in-frame clones and is missing some. The sample carries around 70,000 clones, 82% recorded once. This clone was recorded once. Its target is not known. The germline CDR1 and CDR2 sequences are SGHDT and YYEEEE. The V and J ends lost 4 bases and 0 bases, in that order; junction bases with no gene match: 4. The CDR3 loop spans 15 amino acids. This material consisted of CD4+ or CD8+ T cells sorted from blood, taken in a trial of the OX40 agonist ivuxolimab. The sequence was collected from an adult with an advanced solid tumor such as melanoma, head and neck, liver or kidney cancer. This chain uses TRBV5-6 with TRBJ1-3; 7 positions match TRBD1. CDR3 residues: CASSVRQGSGNTIYF. CDR3 sequence (DNA): TGTGCCAGCAGCGTGAGACAGGGCTCTGGAAACACCATATATTTT. The whole variable domain, remainder taken from reference TRBV5-6 and TRBJ1-3, is DAGVTQSPTHLIKTRGQQVTLRCSPKSGHDTVSWYQQALGQGPQFIFQYYEEEERQRGNFPDRFSGHQFPNYSSELNVNALLLGDSALYLCASSVRQGSGNTIYFGEGSWLTVV.